Sequencing of this T cell receptor beta chain was carried out in a study of T cell repertoires in cytomegalovirus infection. Study summary: Public TCR beta signatures marked donors with CMV infection and the matching HLA.

This clonotype was seen ten or more times. The antigen is not known. Study-wide results and caveats: The response measured ex vivo was dominated by TCR beta clonotypes (HLA-C-restricted and CMV-specific). Summed public TCR beta family frequency identified CMV carriers bearing the relevant HLA.

Germline V gene data show CDR1 as SGHKS and CDR2 as YYEKEE (reference sequence). The length of the CDR3 is 14 residues. V was shortened by 5 bases and J by 0 bases, with 11 bases between the two germline ends. A single record per CDR3 protein comes from TCRdb applying MiXCR to the reads. The profile shows some 180,000 distinct CDR3 sequences, 15% to 20% of them singletons. The TCR was taken from a human donor in good health (CMV status not recorded). Some clones in this sample may be carry-over from other donors' samples. The sequenced sample was PBMCs. The J gene is TRBJ1-2, the V gene TRBV5-5; TRBD1 is a possible D gene (5 bases). The chain's CDR3 is CASRQGRANYGYTF. CDR3 nucleotides: TGTGCCAGCAGGCAGGGCAGGGCTAACTATGGCTACACCTTC.